This T cell receptor beta chain is drawn from a study of blood T cells in healthy people across ages. Whole-study findings and limits: Compared with aged donors, long-lived donors showed fewer expanded clones, suggesting selection.

PCR was performed a second time for about 7 to 12 cycles using a sample-barcoded 5' primer and a J-beta primer mix. TCRdb re-called the 5' RACE reads through MiXCR, storing one row per CDR3 protein. The data show 910,000 or so distinct CDR3 sequences, just over 50% seen once. This CDR3 has 14 amino acids. CDR1 and CDR2 from the germline V gene are LGHDT and YNNKEL (reference sequence). Trimming shortened V by 0 bases and J by 7 bases, and 13 bases separated the two germline ends. Peripheral blood, roughly 9.1 milliliters per donor, was collected. This clonotype was picked up a small number of times. As yet, its antigen is unknown.

The sample consisted of blood. The receptor comes from a woman aged 55-70 years in good health. The genes are TRBV3-1 and TRBJ2-7; D may correspond to TRBD1 or TRBD2 (5 bases each). The CDR3 DNA reads as TGTGCCAGCAGCCAAGACGGGGCTATCGGTGAGCAGTACTTC. This gives the protein CASSQDGAIGEQYF.